The present entry profiles one T cell receptor (beta chain) with its context. Its matching antigen is unknown. V lost 5 bases and J 9 bases, leaving 16 bases between the germline ends. This CDR3 has 13 residues. Germline V gives CDR1 SGHTA, CDR2 FQGNSA. Some clones are missing from TCRdb's copy, which holds only in-frame ones; the method was immunoSEQ multiplex PCR. The sample consists of about 98,000 clones, 85% to 95% of them appearing once. The data originate from a study of OX40 agonist ivuxolimab in advanced cancers. Across the study: Having had anti-PD-1, anti-PD-L1 or anti-CTLA-4 therapy before was allowed, and over 35% had some. Study outcomes and limitations: Expanded peripheral T cell antigen specificity was not determined.

The source is an adult with an advanced solid tumor such as melanoma, head and neck, liver or kidney cancer. The sample consisted of CD4+ or CD8+ T cells sorted from blood, taken in a trial of the OX40 agonist ivuxolimab. The genes are TRBV7-2 and TRBJ1-2; D perhaps matches TRBD1 (5 bases). CDR3 in amino acids: CASSPGEGQRYTF. The CDR3 nucleotides are TGTGCCAGCAGCCCGGGGGAGGGGCAGCGCTACACCTTC.